The source of this T cell receptor beta chain is a study of blood T cell repertoires in COVID-19. Study overall: Sites across the United States, Italy and Spain contributed samples from acute and convalescent COVID-19. In each case, the material was cDNA or gDNA derived from T cells, B-cell-depleted T cells, or PBMCs.

Clones were read by immunoSEQ multiplex PCR, and TCRdb kept only the in-frame ones, dropping some. The table records about 130,000 clones, under 85% of them present only once. V lost 3 bases to trimming and J lost 4 bases; unmatched junction nucleotides: 6. This CDR3 spans 15 amino acids. The V gene's germline CDR1 is SGDLS and CDR2 YYNGEE. The sequenced sample was peripheral blood. V gene TRBV9 combines with J gene TRBJ2-3, with TRBD2 identical over 9 bases. The TCR sequence derives from a man aged 35 to 55 with active or convalescent COVID-19. This CDR3 reads CASSGLAGSSDTQYF. DNA of the CDR3: TGTGCCAGCAGCGGCCTAGCGGGGTCTTCAGATACGCAGTATTTT.